These 14 T cell receptor beta chains were sequenced from one sample in a study of shared clonotypes between healthy human individuals. CD45RO-negative CD8 cells positively selected for CCR7 made up the naive population, which excluded terminally differentiated effector memory CD45RA+ cells. Sequenced by immunoSEQ multiplex PCR; TCRdb stores in-frame clones only, minus some. The data hold about 870,000 clones, with around 92% observed a single time. The sequenced sample was naive CD8+ T cells sorted from blood. The receptors derive from a man aged 25 to 40 in good health.

The chain is built from TRBV19 and TRBJ2-7; D may be TRBD1 (5 bases). The germline gives CDR1 LNHDA, CDR2 SQIVND (reference sequence). The CDR3 length is 14 residues. V gave up 4 bases and J gave up 2 bases, with 12 bases separating them. This chain's CDR3 is CASSKTADAYEQYF. CDR3 nucleotides: TGTGCCAGTAGTAAGACAGCAGACGCCTACGAGCAGTACTTC.

The chain recombines TRBV11-2 with TRBJ2-1; tentative D call: TRBD1 (6 bases). There are 16 residues in the CDR3. The V end lost 1 base, the J end lost 5 bases, and 15 bases lay between the germline ends. Germline V lookup: CDR1 SGHAT, CDR2 FQNNGV. The CDR3 region is CASSLGTTGTHNEQFF. CDR3 sequence (DNA): TGTGCCAGCAGCTTAGGAACAACCGGGACACACAATGAGCAGTTCTTC.

The chain joins TRBV5-8 to TRBJ2-7; D is unresolved. CDR3 size: 12 residues. Germline lookup yields CDR1 SGHTS and CDR2 YDEGEE. Trimming removed 0 bases from V and 2 bases from J, with 3 bases in between. The DNA for the CDR3 is TGTGCCAGCAGCTTGGTCACCTACGAGCAGTACTTC. It is translated as CASSLVTYEQYF.

This chain uses TRBV9 with TRBJ2-7; D unclear. From germline, CDR1 is SGDLS and CDR2 YYNGEE. The CDR3 length is 13 residues. V lost 4 bases and J lost 5, with 13 bases in between. The CDR3 loop is CASSPSVGDEQYF. In DNA form, the CDR3 reads TGTGCCAGCAGCCCATCTGTGGGCGACGAGCAGTACTTC.

The chain carries TRBV27 and TRBJ2-2; possible D gene TRBD2, 5 bases. Deletions cut 1 base from V and 0 bases from J, with 9 bases between. CDR1 is MNHEY, CDR2 SMNVEV, per germline (reference sequence). The CDR3 extends over 16 amino acids. CDR3: CASSLFAEANTGELFF. CDR3 DNA sequence: TGTGCCAGCAGTTTATTTGCGGAGGCGAACACCGGGGAGCTGTTTTTT.

The chain has TRBV4-1 and TRBJ2-7; TRBD2 agrees at 10 bases. The CDR3 is made up of 17 amino acids. Germline V gene sequence: CDR1 MGHRA, CDR2 YSYEKL. The ends lost 2 bases at V and 3 bases at J; junction bases unmatched: 10. The CDR3, as DNA: TGCGCCAGCAGCCAACATAGCGGGAGGTCTCACCGCTACGAGCAGTACTTC. Translated, it gives CASSQHSGRSHRYEQYF.

The chain is built from TRBV27 and TRBJ2-1; D call uncertain. V shed 3 bases and J shed 10 bases, with 13 bases lying between them. CDR1 and CDR2 (germline): MNHEY, SMNVEV (reference sequence). CDR3 length: 13 amino acids. The CDR3 protein is CASSFNGDAEQFF. The DNA for the CDR3 is TGTGCCAGCAGTTTTAACGGAGACGCCGAGCAGTTCTTC.

The chain uses TRBV4-3 and TRBJ1-2, with D unresolved. The CDR3 has 15 amino acids. The V gene's germline CDR1 is LGHNA and CDR2 YSLEER. Trimming stripped 0 bases from V and 4 bases from J, with 12 bases between. The CDR3 region has the DNA TGCGCCAGCAGCCAAGAGGTCTCGCCAGCCTATGGCTACACCTTC. Its protein is CASSQEVSPAYGYTF.

The CDR3 loop reads CSVVQSDSYEQYF. CDR3 in DNA: TGCAGCGTTGTACAGTCAGACTCCTACGAGCAGTACTTC. V is TRBV29-1 and J is TRBJ2-7; D is unclear. The CDR3 runs to 13 residues. V shed 4 bases and J shed 0 bases, with 10 bases lying between them. Per the germline V gene, CDR1 is SQVTM and CDR2 is ANQGSEA.

The V gene is TRBV10-3, the J gene TRBJ2-1, with 8 positions matching TRBD2. The CDR3 is 13 residues long. V was clipped by 7 bases and J by 5 bases; unmatched bases: 4. Germline V gene lookup returns CDR1 ENHRY and CDR2 SYGVKD. The CDR3 here is CAIKLAEHNEQFF. The CDR3 DNA reads as TGTGCCATCAAACTAGCGGAGCACAATGAGCAGTTCTTC.

The chain joins TRBV6-6 to TRBJ2-1; maybe TRBD2 (5 bases). In germline, CDR1 is MNHNY, CDR2 SVGAGI (reference sequence). V lost 4 bases to trimming and J lost 4 bases, with 11 bases between them. The CDR3 runs 14 residues. The CDR3 DNA reads as TGTGCCAGCAGTTCCACCGGGATATACAATGAGCAGTTCTTC. This translates into CASSSTGIYNEQFF.

This chain connects TRBV6-1 to TRBJ2-3, with D perhaps given as TRBD1 or TRBD2 (5 bases each). The length of the CDR3 is 15 residues. Germline loops: CDR1 MNHNS, CDR2 SASEGT. Trimming removed 1 base at V and 4 bases at J, with 12 bases between. The CDR3 DNA reads as TGTGCCAGCAGTGAAGGGCCCAGGGAGTCAGATACGCAGTATTTT. Protein: CASSEGPRESDTQYF.

This clone was recorded once. The J gene is TRBJ2-1, the V gene TRBV30; 8 nucleotides line up with TRBD2. The V gene's germline CDR1 is GTSNPN and CDR2 SVGIG (reference sequence). The CDR3 consists of 16 residues. V lost 4 bases and J lost 8; bases outside the gene matches: 16. In nucleotides, the CDR3 is TGTGCCTGGACGGGAGGGGGGCACAGGGCTTATGATGAGCAGTTCTTC. Translating gives CAWTGGGHRAYDEQFF. Together with reference TRBV30 and TRBJ2-1, the CDR3 gives the full variable domain: SQTIHQWPATLVQPVGSPLSLECTVEGTSNPNLYWYRQAAGRGLQLLFYSVGIGQISSEVPQNLSASRPQDRQFILSSKKLLLSDSGFYLCAWTGGGHRAYDEQFFGPGTRLTVL.

This chain links TRBV28 with TRBJ2-1; 9 bases are a match to TRBD2. The CDR3 has 15 amino acids. V dropped 6 bases and J dropped 4; count of bases not matched to a gene: 7. Per the germline V gene, CDR1 is MDHEN and CDR2 is SYDVKM. The DNA for the CDR3 is TGTGCCAGCAGGAGTAGCGGGAGTAATTACAATGAGCAGTTCTTC. As protein: CASRSSGSNYNEQFF. Full variable domain (rest looked up from reference TRBV28 and TRBJ2-1): DVKVTQSSRYLVKRTGEKVFLECVQDMDHENMFWYRQDPGLGLRLIYFSYDVKMKEKGDIPEGYSVSREKKERFSLILESASTNQTSMYLCASRSSGSNYNEQFFGPGTRLTVL.